The entry that follows covers one T cell receptor (beta chain) sequence. The data were obtained in a study of CD8+CD57+ T cells in acquired aplastic anemia. Genomic DNA, the template, was used for profiling of the TCR beta VDJ and CDR3. TCRdb analysed the reads with MiXCR anew, one entry per CDR3 protein. The profile covers fewer than 250,000 distinct CDR3 sequences, with less than 65% appearing a single time and 15% to 20% taken by the ten largest. The CDR3 is made up of 12 amino acids. Trimming cost V 5 bases and J 2 bases, with 6 bases left between them. The gene calls are TRBV12-3 or TRBV12-4 and TRBJ1-1; D is uncertain. The source of this sequence is a human donor in good health, serving as a control. Sequencing was performed on sorted CD4+, CD8+, or CD8+CD57+ T cells (not recorded which) from PBMCs. DNA for the CDR3: TGTGCCAGCAGTATGTTAAACACTGAAGCTTTCTTT. Residues: CASSMLNTEAFF.